Only one count was recorded for the clone carrying this T cell receptor (beta chain). Its cognate antigen is unknown. Repertoires were generated with immunoSEQ multiplex PCR, while TCRdb's copy carries only in-frame clones and drops some. Of about 130,000 clones in the sample, roughly 91% were seen once. The data belong to a study of T cell responses to AZD1222 COVID-19 vaccine. The study's findings and limits: Regions left unmutated in variants are reportedly the target of nearly half of spike-specific TCRs.

In germline, CDR1 is LNHNV, CDR2 YYDKDF (reference sequence). CDR3 size: 16 residues. The V and J ends lost 4 bases and 4 bases respectively, with 17 bases between them. The V call is TRBV15, the J call TRBJ1-5; D possibly corresponds to TRBD1 (6 bases). The starting material was peripheral blood, obtained 28 days after the second AZD1222 dose. The TCR sequence derives from an adult who received the AZD1222 COVID-19 vaccine. CDR3 region: CATSTSSGTINQPQHF. For the CDR3, the DNA is TGTGCCACCAGCACCTCTTCCGGGACAATAAATCAGCCCCAGCATTTT.